The 26 T cell receptor beta chains below all came from one sample that was sequenced in a study of Ad26.COV2.S vaccination and SARS-CoV-2 variants. Assay used: immunoSEQ multiplex PCR; TCRdb lists only in-frame clones, some missing. The repertoire includes about 680,000 clones, 89% of them detected once, and approximately 1.5% sits in the top ten. This sample's treatment: around 19 received Ad26.COV2.S at low or high dose, single or two shots; several received placebo; per-sample allocation not given. Sampling occurred on day 63 after the first vaccine or placebo injection. The source material was peripheral blood, sampled in a trial of Ad26.COV2.S vaccine versus placebo. Receptors were obtained from a person aged 18-65 years who received the Ad26.COV2.S COVID-19 vaccine or a placebo.

Concerning this clone: Additional DNA sequences in this sample encode the identical CDR3. The chain carries TRBV30 and TRBJ1-5; no clear D. The CDR3 runs 13 residues. Per germline, CDR1 GTSNPN and CDR2 SVGIG (reference sequence). Trimming shortened V by 0 bases and J by 3 bases, and 6 bases separated the two germline ends. The CDR3 bases are TGTGCCTGGAGTGTACGAGACAATCAGCCCCAGCATTTT. It codes for CAWSVRDNQPQHF. Together with reference TRBV30 and TRBJ1-5, the CDR3 gives the full variable domain: SQTIHQWPATLVQPVGSPLSLECTVEGTSNPNLYWYRQAAGRGLQLLFYSVGIGQISSEVPQNLSASRPQDRQFILSSKKLLLSDSGFYLCAWSVRDNQPQHFGDGTRLSIL.

The rearrangement joins TRBV4-3 to TRBJ2-7; 12 nucleotides agree with TRBD1. Trimming at V came to 4 bases and at J to 4 bases, leaving 20 bases not matched to a gene. Germline V gene lookup returns CDR1 LGHNA and CDR2 YSLEER. The CDR3 is 20 residues long. This chain's CDR3 is CASSRHRGTGGEAGYYEQYF. For the CDR3, the DNA is TGCGCCAGCAGCCGACATCGAGGGACAGGGGGCGAAGCGGGGTATTACGAGCAGTACTTC.

This chain uses TRBV30 with TRBJ2-1, with D possibly matching TRBD1 (6 bases). This CDR3 is built from 12 residues. V was pared by 1 base and J by 5 bases, with 6 bases between. Germline V gene lookup returns CDR1 GTSNPN and CDR2 SVGIG (reference sequence). As DNA, the CDR3 is TGTGCCTGGAGTGAGGGGGACAATGAGCAGTTCTTC. This gives the protein CAWSEGDNEQFF.

This clone was detected many times. The same CDR3 also results from other DNA sequences found in this sample. The rearrangement uses TRBV19 and TRBJ2-2, with TRBD2 matching 10 bases. The CDR3 covers 14 residues. Germline V lookup: CDR1 LNHDA, CDR2 SQIVND (reference sequence). The J segment lost 1 base and the V segment lost 8 bases, leaving 1 base of the junction unmatched. The CDR3 loop reads CASVAGGNTGELFF. The CDR3 DNA reads TGTGCCAGTGTAGCGGGAGGGAACACCGGGGAGCTGTTTTTT.

This rearrangement joins TRBV7-9 to TRBJ2-7; D gene uncertain. In germline, CDR1 is SEHNR, CDR2 FQNEAQ (reference sequence). CDR3 length equals 14 residues. Trimming removed 7 bases at V and 1 base at J, with 14 bases between. As DNA, the CDR3 is TGTGCCAGCACCACGTTGATAGGGTCCTACGAGCAGTACTTC. It is translated as CASTTLIGSYEQYF.

The chain joins TRBV12-3 or TRBV12-4 to TRBJ1-1; D is possibly TRBD1 (6 bases). Trimming removed 6 bases from V and 2 bases from J, with 10 bases in between. CDR3 length: 13 residues. CDR3 coding DNA: TGTGCCAGCAGCAACAGGGAAAACACTGAAGCTTTCTTT. This gives the protein CASSNRENTEAFF.

As DNA, the CDR3 is TGTGCCAGCAGCTTTGGCGTGGGACAGGGGTTTAATGAAAAACTGTTTTTT. Protein sequence: CASSFGVGQGFNEKLFF. V usage is TRBV7-6 and J usage is TRBJ1-4; 10 bases match TRBD1. Germline V gene data show CDR1 as SGHVS and CDR2 as FNYEAQ. CDR3 length: 17 amino acids. V lost 3 bases and J lost 4; bases outside the gene matches: 8.

The chain recombines TRBV9 with TRBJ1-1; 9 nucleotides match TRBD1. Germline CDR1 and CDR2: SGDLS and YYNGEE. There are 12 residues in the CDR3. The V and J ends lost 3 bases and 7 bases, in that order; junction bases with no gene match: 1. CDR3 nucleotides: TGTGCCAGCAGCGGACAGGGGGGTGAAGCTTTCTTT. It codes for CASSGQGGEAFF.

V is TRBV30 and J is TRBJ1-2, with 12 bases fitting TRBD1. This CDR3 comprises 21 residues. Germline-derived CDR1 and CDR2 are GTSNPN and SVGIG (reference sequence). With V trimmed by 3 bases and J by 0 bases, 20 bases remained unmatched. CDR3 sequence: CAWSLPRSGTGGISANYGYTF. The CDR3 region has the DNA TGTGCCTGGAGCCTTCCGAGGTCCGGGACAGGGGGCATTTCGGCTAACTATGGCTACACCTTC.

The chain combines TRBV4-3 with TRBJ1-5, with TRBD1 matching 9 bases. Germline CDR1 reads LGHNA; CDR2 reads YSLEER. The J segment lost 5 bases and the V segment lost 0 bases, leaving 5 bases of the junction unmatched. The CDR3 length is 16 residues. Here the CDR3 reads CASSQEWGQGDQPQHF. CDR3 sequence (DNA): TGCGCCAGCAGCCAAGAGTGGGGACAGGGAGATCAGCCCCAGCATTTT.

The chain is built from TRBV18 and TRBJ2-5, with D possibly being TRBD1 (6 bases). V lost 3 bases, J lost 1 base, and 9 bases lay in between. Germline values: CDR1 KGHSH, CDR2 LQKENI. This CDR3 is built from 14 residues. The CDR3 sequence: CASSPQGFQETQYF. DNA of the CDR3: TGTGCCAGCTCACCCCAGGGGTTCCAAGAGACCCAGTACTTC. The complete variable domain, with remaining parts taken from reference TRBV18 and TRBJ2-5, reads NAGVMQNPRHLVRRRGQEARLRCSPMKGHSHVYWYRQLPEEGLKFMVYLQKENIIDESGMPKERFSAEFPKEGPSILRIQQVVRGDSAAYFCASSPQGFQETQYFGPGTRLLVL.

V usage is TRBV27 and J usage is TRBJ2-3, with 16 nucleotides matching TRBD2. Germline CDR1 reads MNHEY; CDR2 reads SMNVEV (reference sequence). CDR3 size: 17 residues. Losses at the gene ends were 5 bases for V and 4 bases for J; bases not matched to a gene: 6. The CDR3 sequence is CASSLGTSGRAADTQYF. As DNA, the CDR3 is TGTGCCAGCAGTCTAGGGACTAGCGGGAGGGCCGCAGATACGCAGTATTTT.

V and J are TRBV21-1 and TRBJ2-7; the D call TRBD2 from the table was never checked on the DNA. TRBV21-1 is labeled a pseudogene. The length of the CDR3 is 18 residues. Here the CDR3 reads CASSKKNSSGGASYEQYF. CDR3 sequence (DNA): TGTGCCAGCAGCAAGAAAAACTCTAGCGGGGGAGCTTCCTACGAGCAGTACTTC.

The CDR3 loop reads CAWSFSPTGLSTDTQYF. The CDR3, as DNA: TGTGCCTGGAGTTTCTCCCCGACAGGGCTAAGCACAGATACGCAGTATTTT. The gene calls are TRBV30 and TRBJ2-3, with 7 bases that match TRBD1. Germline CDR1 and CDR2: GTSNPN and SVGIG (reference sequence). V lost 2 bases and J lost 0; bases outside the gene matches: 11. The CDR3 covers 17 residues.

V gene TRBV11-2 combines with J gene TRBJ2-5; D call uncertain. There are 13 residues in the CDR3. Germline V lookup: CDR1 SGHAT, CDR2 FQNNGV. The V and J ends lost 3 bases and 1 base respectively, with 6 bases between them. As DNA, the CDR3 is TGTGCCAGCAGCTTCCCCGGCCAAGAGACCCAGTACTTC. This codes for CASSFPGQETQYF.

V is TRBV5-5 and J is TRBJ2-5; TRBD1 might be the D (6 bases). V gave up 0 bases and J gave up 4 bases, with 10 bases separating them. This CDR3 has 14 amino acids. Germline-derived CDR1 and CDR2 are SGHKS and YYEKEE (reference sequence). CDR3 coding DNA: TGTGCCAGCAGCTTGGGAACAGGGCGAGAGACCCAGTACTTC. It codes for CASSLGTGRETQYF. The complete variable domain, with remaining parts taken from reference TRBV5-5 and TRBJ2-5, reads DAGVTQSPTHLIKTRGQQVTLRCSPISGHKSVSWYQQVLGQGPQFIFQYYEKEERGRGNFPDRFSARQFPNYSSELNVNALLLGDSALYLCASSLGTGRETQYFGPGTRLLVL.

This clone has just a few counts. The chain combines TRBV29-1 with TRBJ1-1; D is undetermined. V lost 1 base to trimming and J lost 1 base, with 10 bases between them. The germline V gene encodes CDR1 SQVTM and CDR2 ANQGSEA. This CDR3 contains 14 residues. The CDR3 region is CSVEAWAGNTEAFF. In DNA form, the CDR3 reads TGCAGCGTTGAAGCGTGGGCAGGGAACACTGAAGCTTTCTTT.

The rearrangement joins TRBV7-7 to TRBJ2-7; TRBD1 is a possible D gene (5 bases). CDR3 length equals 15 residues. Germline-derived CDR1 and CDR2 are SSHAT and FNYEAQ (reference sequence). The ends were cut back, 0 bases at V and 5 bases at J, with 14 bases in the middle. This CDR3 is CASSLAPDRIDEQYF. Here the CDR3 DNA reads TGTGCCAGCAGCTTAGCCCCTGACAGAATAGACGAGCAGTACTTC.

This chain joins TRBV4-3 and TRBJ1-4, with TRBD1 matching over 10 bases. The CDR3 length is 17 residues. V shed 4 bases, J shed 4 bases, and the junction held 9 bases outside the gene matches. Per the germline V gene, CDR1 is LGHNA and CDR2 is YSLEER. The CDR3 loop reads CASSLPGQGLINEKLFF. The CDR3 DNA reads TGCGCCAGCAGCCTTCCGGGACAGGGGCTAATTAATGAAAAACTGTTTTTT.

This chain uses TRBV3-1 (or the pseudogene TRBV3-2) with TRBJ2-7; D is unclear. The CDR3 is 13 amino acids. Germline CDR1 is LGHDT and CDR2 is YNNKEL (reference sequence). The germline V and J ends were trimmed by 0 bases and 2 bases, with 5 bases remaining between them. The CDR3 spells CASSQERAYEQYF. CDR3 coding DNA: TGTGCCAGCAGCCAAGAAAGAGCCTACGAGCAGTACTTC.

Only one count was recorded for this clone. The rearrangement uses TRBV24-1 and TRBJ2-3; D could derive from TRBD1 or TRBD2 (5 bases each). The CDR3 has 15 amino acids. Germline CDR1 and CDR2: KGHDR and SFDVKD. V was pared by 7 bases and J by 4 bases, with 17 bases between. The CDR3 bases are TGTGCCACCAGACCGGGACCTACGTCCGCAGATACGCAGTATTTT. Translated, it gives CATRPGPTSADTQYF.

The gene calls are TRBV18 and TRBJ2-3; D is uncertain. Trimming left V 4 bases short and J 5 bases short, with 7 bases between. Germline V gene data show CDR1 as KGHSH and CDR2 as LQKENI. The CDR3 spans 12 residues. CDR3 sequence reads: CASSRLEDTQYF. The CDR3 nucleotides read TGTGCCAGCTCACGCTTGGAAGATACGCAGTATTTT.

This rearrangement joins TRBV10-2 to TRBJ2-7, with 10 nucleotides matching TRBD1. The germline V gene has CDR1 WSHSY and CDR2 SAAADI. The CDR3 has 16 residues. After removal of 6 bases from V and 4 bases from J, the junction contained 12 bases not matched to a gene. The CDR3 sequence is CASSWFPGTGVYEQYF. In DNA, the CDR3 is TGCGCCAGCAGCTGGTTTCCCGGGACAGGGGTTTACGAGCAGTACTTC.

The sample holds one count of this clone. The chain links TRBV30 to TRBJ2-7, with D possibly TRBD2 on 6 matching bases. The CDR3 spans 12 residues. The V end was cut by 1 base, the J end by 4 bases, with 8 bases between. CDR1 and CDR2 from the germline V gene are GTSNPN and SVGIG (reference sequence). The CDR3 DNA follows: TGTGCCTGGAGTGGAGCGGGTTACGAGCAGTACTTC. This sequence encodes CAWSGAGYEQYF.

The V and J genes are TRBV3-1 (or the pseudogene TRBV3-2) and TRBJ2-5, with 9 nucleotides matching TRBD2. V lost 0 bases, J lost 4 bases, and 3 bases stayed unmatched. The CDR3 contains 15 residues. From germline, CDR1 is LGHDT and CDR2 YNNKEL (reference sequence). CDR3 in DNA: TGTGCCAGCAGCCAAGACCCAGCGGGAGGAGAGACCCAGTACTTC. This gives the protein CASSQDPAGGETQYF.

The chain carries TRBV6-5 and TRBJ2-7; TRBD2 matches at 13 bases. V shed 7 bases and J 5 bases; nucleotides not matched to a gene: 8. Per the germline V gene, CDR1 is MNHEY and CDR2 is SVGAGI. The CDR3 contains 15 residues. This CDR3 is CASTQRGTSGNEQYF. As DNA, the CDR3 is TGTGCCAGCACCCAGAGAGGGACTAGCGGGAACGAGCAGTACTTC.